In this sample, the clone carrying this T cell receptor (beta chain) turned up a few times. The antigen is unknown. The entry originates in a study of post-analysis software for immune sequencing data. cDNA libraries for TCR beta contained unique molecular identifiers. In TCRdb, the PCR reads were re-called with MiXCR into one record per CDR3 protein. The table includes a few hundred thousand distinct CDR3 sequences, 39% detected once. This CDR3 spans 15 amino acids. Trimming took 5 bases from V and 1 from J; bases not matched to a gene: 10. Germline V gene lookup returns CDR1 DFQATT and CDR2 SNEGSKA (reference sequence). Notes on the study in general: F measure clustering grouped samples strongly by preparation batch. Controls had lower frequencies than patients of about 5 TRBV segments, which included TRBV5-6, TRBV5-1 and TRBV20-1. When compared against controls, multiple sclerosis patients showed significantly lower normalized Chao1 diversity.

What was sequenced was blood. This TCR came from a girl aged 2-9 years with multiple sclerosis. The chain uses TRBV20-1 and TRBJ2-7; 8 bases align to TRBD1. The CDR3 DNA is TGCAGTGCTCCCCGGTCAGGGGGCGGTTCCTACGAGCAGTACTTC. Its protein product is CSAPRSGGGSYEQYF.